This T cell receptor (beta chain) stems from a study of T cell repertoires in cytomegalovirus infection. Study-wide results and caveats: The ex vivo response was dominated by HLA-C-restricted CMV-specific TCR beta clonotypes.

TCRdb re-analysed the reads in MiXCR, keeping a single row per CDR3 protein. The sample gives over 100,000 distinct CDR3 sequences, around a tenth of which show up once; about 32% is in the top ten. This clonotype has a handful of counts. The target antigen is unknown. With 6 bases removed from V and 8 bases from J, the gap between germline ends came to 22 bases. Germline values: CDR1 DFQATT, CDR2 SNEGSKA (reference sequence). The CDR3 runs to 14 residues. This sequence was found in a human donor in good health (CMV status not recorded). Some clones in this sample may be carry-over from other donors' samples. Source material: PBMCs, sequenced either directly or after in vitro stimulation (not recorded which). The genes are TRBV20-1 and TRBJ1-2; maybe TRBD1 (5 bases). CDR3 sequence reads: CSALTGSDDMGYTF. The CDR3 bases are TGCAGTGCCCTTACAGGATCGGATGATATGGGCTACACCTTC.